The TCR beta chain described here comes from a study of cytomegalovirus exposure and HLA in healthy donors (dated by TCRdb to 2016 to 2017). Concerning the study at large: In an earlier analysis of 587 of the donors, under 300 Gb of sequence data and about 110 million unique TCR beta sequences from about 190 million T cells were reported. Rather than using new phenotypic data, the later analysis identified candidate immune exposures from TCR beta sequences and from how often those sequences occurred across donors. The study combined high-throughput TCR immunosequencing, statistical association of individual TCRs with disease status, and machine learning to predict cytomegalovirus infection status. An earlier analysis of some 500 of the donors applied high-throughput TCR beta sequencing to assess whether each TCR beta V gene segment acted as functional or pseudogenic. The number of donors typed differed by locus, with about 629-630 for A, B, C, DRB1 and DQB1, around 500 for DQA1, 600 to 610 for DPA1, and some 450 for DPB1. The T cell repertoires of 670 or so subjects were profiled by immunosequencing and related to cytomegalovirus serostatus. Of the 300 to 450 genotyped donors, 80% to 90% were placed in the genetic ancestry cluster associated with self-reported Caucasian donors. The study was designed to test whether signatures of past pathogen exposure could be identified by cataloging public T cell receptors. HLA typing covered class I and class II loci at four-digit resolution. Because of strong linkage in the cohort, five DR-DQ haplotypes were treated as single units for association and clustering. Among under 450 genotyped donors of the cohort, an average of about 240,000 unique TCR beta nucleotide sequences were sequenced per donor, roughly 18% of them non-productive. An early release that covered about 640 HLA-typed donors contained about 300 gigabases of sequencing data and tens of millions of unique TCR sequences. Donor age, sex, ethnicity and CMV serostatus were collected together with the repertoire data. Genome-wide SNP genotypes for about 65% of the roughly 670 donors were used in a later genetic analysis, which treated that subset as a discovery cohort. To study patterns of TCR occurrence, a later analysis re-analyzed previously published TCR beta repertoires from 666 donors and added high-resolution HLA genotyping. Every repertoire in the discovery cohort had been generated on one and the same sequencing platform. Besides the first cohort of roughly 640 subjects, a separate validation cohort made up of about 120 different subjects was used. Points the paper makes about the study in general: A cluster of highly shared sequence variants was judged likely to be a technical artifact of the sequencing pipeline. The study listed 164 TCR beta chains as associated with cytomegalovirus. Broadly in line with IMGT annotations, most TCR beta V segments showed up in productive rearrangements about 90% or about 30% of the time in an earlier analysis of 450 to 600 of the donors. Presence/absence analyses assumed roughly uniform sequencing depth across donors, an assumption that may not hold. According to a later analysis, parvovirus B19, influenza, CMV and Epstein-Barr virus appeared linked to several top co-occurrence clusters. When HLA alleles, especially DR and DQ, strongly co-occurred, TCR associations were difficult to assign to individual alleles. The only immune exposure information available for the cohort was CMV serostatus. A later genetic analysis associated a missense DCLRE1C variant with V-gene and J-gene trimming of TCR beta chains, and an independent cohort replicated the association. Compared with equally common non-associated chains, HLA-associated TCR beta chains in a later analysis were more clonally expanded and had lower generation probabilities. Because counts were too low, roughly 18 rarely observed V segments, including chromosome 9 orphons, were left out of the earlier analysis of about 620 of the donors. In a later analysis, 16,951 TCR beta sequences were associated with specific HLA alleles at a false discovery rate of 0.05. In this cohort, only TCR beta chains were sequenced, and detectable features were limited by the absence of alpha or paired-chain data. A later analysis found that TCR association rates varied across HLA loci, with DRB1 alleles showing the most associated TCRs and HLA-C alleles the fewest. A further reported finding was that TCR beta sequences accurately predicted the HLA-A and HLA-B alleles for most subjects in the first cohort. According to a later analysis, most CMV-associated TCR beta chains appeared to be HLA-restricted, and the HLA associations seemed to be driven largely by CMV exposure. In vitro tests confirmed that three of the cytomegalovirus-associated TCR beta chains recognize cytomegalovirus antigens. Because the 87-base-pair reads could not distinguish some IMGT-functional V segments, including TRBV6-2 and TRBV6-3, those segments were excluded. Across donors, most TCR sequences were observed very rarely, whereas some public TCRs were present in many individuals. In a later genetic analysis, fewer N-insertions in productive TCRs were reported among donors in an Asian-associated ancestry cluster than the roughly 640-donor mean. The authors suggested that the approach could potentially be extended to other disease states and immunological phenotypes. Because HLA typing was unavailable for some donors at each locus, only the typed subset was used in association tests. In both the original and validation cohorts, the classifier was reported to diagnose cytomegalovirus status with high specificity and sensitivity. Correlated functional status among segregating V segments might be attributable to linkage disequilibrium, but an unknown experimental factor could not be ruled out.

Library preparation was by the immunoSEQ multiplex PCR assay. A mixture of 60 forward primers for TCR Vbeta segments and 13 reverse primers for TCR Jbeta segments was used in the multiplex PCR. The CDR3 region of rearranged TCR beta genes was amplified from genomic DNA with a multiplex PCR assay. The Illumina HiSeq System was used to sequence the amplified TCR beta libraries as 87-base-pair reads. In the original analysis: Across the 666 repertoires, a later analysis counted roughly 84 million unique TCR beta chains, roughly 11 million of which were shared by at least two donors. A nearest-neighbor algorithm error-corrected the raw reads and collapsed the reads into unique sequences, merging closely related sequences to remove PCR and sequencing errors. To assign V, D and J gene segments, CDR3 sequences were aligned to IMGT reference sequences. For a sequence to be retained, a match of at least six nucleotides was required to both a V gene segment and a J gene segment. Rearrangements were called productive when the CDR3 lacked stop codons and stayed in frame with V and J; all others were non-productive. CDR3 was defined by IMGT convention, running from the second conserved V-encoded cysteine to the conserved J-encoded phenylalanine. In an earlier analysis of 550 to 650 of the donors, sequences lacking an unambiguous match to a single V gene segment were excluded. In an earlier analysis of several hundred of the donors, V segments were called functional above 56.7% productive rearrangements and were called segregating when the between-donor standard deviation exceeded 5%. A statistical classification framework was developed to diagnose cytomegalovirus status using the catalog of TCR beta chain sequences. A later analysis assigned V and J genes by comparing TCR nucleotide sequences with IMGT/GENE-DB human TR gene sequences. Using the TCRdist pipeline, a later analysis assigned CDR3 sequences along with most-parsimonious VDJ recombination scenarios. In a later analysis, each TCR beta chain was defined by its CDR3 amino acid sequence together with its V-gene family, and reads without a unique V-gene family were excluded. As a way to deal with suspected cross-contamination and a sequencing artifact, a later analysis dropped over 550 nucleotide sequences that were highly shared and had low generation probability. A later analysis calculated a clonal expansion index for each public chain from normalized within-repertoire ranks of inferred template counts. A later analysis computed generation probabilities with a VDJ recombination model fitted to out-of-frame rearrangements, and checked the results against IGoR. Hypergeometric tests were used in a later analysis to score TCR-TCR, TCR-HLA and TCR-CMV co-occurrence, with a repertoire-size bias correction applied to the TCR pairs. False discovery rates were estimated in a later analysis by permuting HLA or CMV assignments 20 times. A later analysis grouped co-occurring TCRs with DBSCAN, adding TCRdist sequence similarity when clustering within HLA-allele-positive subsets. For co-occurrence clustering, repertoires with fewer than 30,000 or more than 120,000 public chains were excluded, along with roughly 5 repertoires with anomalous nucleotide sharing. This immuneACCESS table, as held by TCRdb, lists in-frame sequences with V and J called but not all clones. Of the missing ones, under half trace to an unresolved V gene in checked studies; the others have no known cause. V and J calls and clone size are copied from that table; D and trimming were computed from the DNA. In this sample's table one finds around 140,000 clones. Together, the top ten hold approximately 1.5% of the sample.

On this clone: Its antigen is currently not known.

The cohort consisted of 670 or so healthy bone marrow donors. Cohort members were all nominally healthy when sampled, although unrecorded immune exposures were likely present. The donor was CMV seronegative and belonged to the group of several hundred seronegative cohort members. Every donor gave a peripheral blood sample, and the peripheral blood mononuclear cells from that sample were used for TCR beta sequencing. Genomic DNA extraction from the blood cell samples was performed with the Qiagen DNeasy Blood Extraction Kit. Relative to germline, V is missing 6 bases and J is missing 0 bases, with 11 bases of the junction outside any gene match. The germline V gene supplies CDR1 KGHSH and CDR2 LQKENI. The CDR3 starts with the cysteine, ends with the phenylalanine, and has 17 residues. Only the CDR3 DNA stays, 51 bases, in frame from base 1.

The receptor's source is a woman in her forties in good health and CMV-seronegative. The sample consisted of PBMCs. In this chain, TRBV18 is recombined with TRBJ1-5; a stretch of 7 junction bases matches TRBD1. The CDR3 region: CASSLRQGPFSNQPQHF. The nucleotide sequence reads as follows: TGTGCCAGCTCTCTCAGACAGGGCCCCTTTAGCAATCAGCCCCAGCATTTT. This CDR3, with the reference TRBV18 and TRBJ1-5 proteins standing in past its ends, gives the full variable domain NAGVMQNPRHLVRRRGQEARLRCSPMKGHSHVYWYRQLPEEGLKFMVYLQKENIIDESGMPKERFSAEFPKEGPSILRIQQVVRGDSAAYFCASSLRQGPFSNQPQHFGDGTRLSIL.